This is a list of T cell receptor beta chains from one sample in a study of cytomegalovirus exposure and HLA in healthy donors. Sequencing was performed with immunoSEQ multiplex PCR; in TCRdb, only in-frame clones are kept and a portion is missing. This table has 140,000 to 150,000 clones, about 75% appearing once. Sequencing used PBMCs. The origin of the receptors is a man aged 25-45 years in good health and CMV-seronegative. CDR3s include the opening cysteine and the closing phenylalanine or tryptophan. Each record gives: V gene, clone size, D gene, J gene, CDR3 protein, CDR3 DNA. A D gene is named only where the DNA matches it firmly. Size values are once, few and many counts, or a class for expanded clones, and some rows have none.

TRBV28	NA	NA	TRBJ2-1	CASTLDLEQFF	TGTGCCAGCACTCTCGACTTGGAGCAGTTCTTC
TRBV6-4	few	TRBD1	TRBJ1-1	CASSEDREGTEAFF	TGTGCCAGCAGTGAGGACAGGGAAGGAACTGAAGCTTTCTTT
TRBV12-2	once	NA	TRBJ2-7	CASRLGPRSSGRKHYEQYF	TGTGCAAGTCGCTTAGGTCCCCGGAGTAGCGGGAGGAAGCACTACGAGCAGTACTTC
TRBV28	NA	NA	TRBJ2-6	CASSSGVVSGANVLTF	TGTGCCAGCAGTTCGGGGGTGGTGTCTGGGGCCAACGTCCTGACTTTC
TRBV6-6	once	NA	TRBJ2-1	CASSQTGQFYNEQFF	TGTGCCAGCAGTCAAACAGGGCAGTTCTACAATGAGCAGTTCTTC
TRBV4-1	NA	TRBD1	TRBJ1-4	CASSLRTGEEKLFF	TGCGCCAGCAGCCTTAGGACAGGGGAGGAAAAACTGTTTTTT
TRBV5-1	NA	TRBD2	TRBJ2-3	CASSIAGTSGTDTQYF	TGCGCCAGCAGCATAGCCGGGACTAGCGGCACAGATACGCAGTATTTT
TRBV6-5	NA	NA	TRBJ2-6	CASSNTGANVLTF	TGTGCCAGCAGCAACACTGGGGCCAACGTCCTGACTTTC
TRBV5-1	NA	NA	TRBJ2-7	CASSMADLGGYEQYF	TGCGCCAGCAGTATGGCCGATCTAGGGGGCTACGAGCAGTACTTC
TRBV10-2	NA	NA	TRBJ1-1	CASSARAYTTEAFF	TGCGCCAGCAGTGCGAGGGCTTATACCACTGAAGCTTTCTTT
TRBV5-4	NA	TRBD2	TRBJ2-5	CASARGGVKETQYF	TGTGCCAGCGCACGGGGGGGGGTTAAAGAGACCCAGTACTTC
TRBV4-2	NA	NA	TRBJ2-6	CASSQDWGRGAGANGLTF	TGTGCCAGCAGCCAAGATTGGGGCAGGGGAGCTGGGGCCAACGGCCTGACTTTC
TRBV2	NA	TRBD2	TRBJ2-3	CASSDTSGASPDTQYF	TGTGCCAGCAGCGACACTAGCGGGGCGTCTCCAGATACGCAGTATTTT
TRBV25-1	NA	NA	TRBJ2-7	CASSLGGGDYEQYF	TGTGCCAGCAGCTTAGGAGGGGGGGACTACGAGCAGTACTTC
TRBV5-6	NA	TRBD1	TRBJ1-2	CASSLGQGANYGYTF	TGTGCCAGCAGCTTAGGACAGGGGGCGAACTATGGCTACACCTTC
TRBV6-5	NA	TRBD2	TRBJ2-7	CASSREGAGRYEQYF	TGTGCCAGCAGCCGCGAGGGAGCGGGGCGCTACGAGCAGTACTTC
TRBV2	NA	TRBD1	TRBJ2-4	CASSPTGFLDSQYF	TGTGCCAGCAGCCCGACAGGGTTCTTGGACAGTCAGTACTTC
TRBV7-2	NA	NA	TRBJ2-3	CASSADSLSTDTQYF	TGTGCCAGCAGCGCAGACAGTCTTAGCACAGATACGCAGTATTTT
TRBV25-1	few	TRBD2	TRBJ2-7	CASVGLADPMRQYF	TGTGCCAGCGTGGGACTAGCAGACCCGATGAGGCAGTACTTC
TRBV30	NA	NA	TRBJ1-4	CAWRAQGWDEKLFF	TGTGCCTGGAGAGCACAGGGCTGGGATGAAAAACTGTTTTTT
TRBV2	NA	TRBD2	TRBJ2-5	CASRGREGLETQYF	TGTGCCAGCAGAGGGCGGGAGGGCCTGGAGACCCAGTACTTC
TRBV28	NA	TRBD2	TRBJ2-3	CASSSLAAGETDTQYF	TGTGCCAGCAGTTCCCTCGCGGCGGGAGAGACGGATACGCAGTATTTT
TRBV2	NA	TRBD2	TRBJ2-5	CASSGASGNQETQYF	TGTGCCAGCAGTGGGGCTAGCGGGAACCAAGAGACCCAGTACTTC
TRBV7-7	NA	TRBD2	TRBJ2-2	CASSLDTGRAGELFF	TGTGCCAGCAGCTTAGATACCGGGAGGGCCGGGGAGCTGTTTTTT
TRBV19	few	TRBD1	TRBJ2-2	CASSTNRGSGELFF	TGTGCCAGTAGTACTAACAGGGGGAGCGGGGAGCTGTTTTTT
TRBV5-1	NA	NA	TRBJ2-5	CASSFYLGTPETQYF	TGCGCCAGCAGCTTCTACCTAGGTACCCCAGAGACCCAGTACTTC
TRBV18	NA	NA	TRBJ1-2	CASSPVSDSYYGYTF	TGTGCCAGCTCACCAGTATCTGACAGTTACTATGGCTACACCTTC
TRBV7-6	NA	NA	TRBJ2-5	CASSSTRWETQYF	TGTGCCAGCAGCTCGACTAGATGGGAGACCCAGTACTTC
TRBV6-1	NA	TRBD2	TRBJ2-3	CASSDSSGAGDTQYF	TGTGCCAGCAGTGACTCGAGCGGGGCTGGAGATACGCAGTATTTT
TRBV5-5	NA	NA	TRBJ2-7	CASSPRGGDPYEQYF	TGTGCCAGCAGCCCTCGAGGGGGGGACCCCTACGAGCAGTACTTC
TRBV10-3	few	NA	TRBJ1-1	CAISESTPGEAFF	TGTGCCATCAGTGAGTCGACCCCGGGAGAAGCTTTCTTT
TRBV11-2	NA	NA	TRBJ2-7	CASSSSGAQYF	TGTGCCAGCAGCTCTTCAGGGGCGCAGTACTTC
TRBV6-6	NA	NA	TRBJ1-1	CASSFEGEGNTEAFF	TGTGCCAGCAGTTTTGAGGGGGAGGGGAACACTGAAGCTTTCTTT
TRBV5-6	NA	TRBD1	TRBJ1-1	CASSWGQGGWAEAFF	TGTGCCAGCAGCTGGGGACAGGGGGGGTGGGCTGAAGCTTTCTTT
TRBV5-1	NA	TRBD1	TRBJ2-2	CASSLVRTGITGELFF	TGCGCCAGCAGCTTGGTTAGGACAGGGATTACCGGGGAGCTGTTTTTT
TRBV28	NA	NA	TRBJ1-3	CASSREVSGNTIYF	TGTGCCAGCAGCCGGGAAGTCTCTGGAAACACCATATATTTT
TRBV4-2	NA	NA	TRBJ2-1	CASRSDSLAYNEQFF	TGTGCCAGCAGATCGGACAGCTTGGCCTACAATGAGCAGTTCTTC
TRBV27	NA	TRBD1	TRBJ2-7	CASSFATGQGTYEQYF	TGTGCCAGCAGTTTCGCCACGGGACAGGGGACCTACGAGCAGTACTTC
TRBV6-4	NA	TRBD2	TRBJ2-1	CAGVWGGRENEQFF	TGTGCCGGCGTTTGGGGCGGGAGGGAAAATGAGCAGTTCTTC
TRBV28	few	NA	TRBJ1-6	CASRGGSSPPLHF	TGTGCCAGTCGGGGGGGCTCTAGCCCACCCCTCCACTTT
TRBV4-2	NA	NA	TRBJ1-3	CASSQDLTAGNTIYF	TGTGCCAGCAGCCAAGATCTTACTGCTGGAAACACCATATATTTT
TRBV6-5	NA	NA	TRBJ1-1	CASNARSQGGAFF	TGTGCCAGCAATGCACGGAGTCAAGGTGGAGCTTTCTTT
TRBV14	NA	NA	TRBJ1-1	CASSLSGGARPAFF	TGTGCCAGCAGCTTATCTGGGGGGGCTCGTCCGGCTTTCTTT
TRBV11-2	NA	TRBD1	TRBJ1-1	CASSFTGGRTEAFF	TGTGCCAGCAGCTTTACAGGGGGCAGGACTGAAGCTTTCTTT
TRBV30	NA	TRBD2	TRBJ2-2	CAWRVAGATTGELFF	TGTGCCTGGAGGGTAGCGGGAGCTACCACCGGGGAGCTGTTTTTT
TRBV5-1	NA	TRBD2	TRBJ2-3	CASSARTSGGAVHTDTQYF	TGCGCCAGCAGCGCGCGGACTAGCGGGGGGGCCGTTCACACAGATACGCAGTATTTT
TRBV6-1	NA	NA	TRBJ1-1	CAISLPNTEAFF	TGTGCCATCTCCCTCCCGAACACTGAAGCTTTCTTT
TRBV15	NA	TRBD1	TRBJ2-7	CATSIGTVPTYEQYF	TGTGCCACCAGCATAGGGACAGTTCCTACCTACGAGCAGTACTTC
TRBV10-1	NA	TRBD1	TRBJ2-3	CASSPGTGKDTQYF	TGCGCCAGCAGTCCCGGGACAGGGAAAGATACGCAGTATTTT
TRBV9	NA	TRBD2	TRBJ2-2	CASSVLGLAGTGELFF	TGTGCCAGCAGCGTACTCGGACTAGCGGGGACCGGGGAGCTGTTTTTT